This TCR beta chain was sequenced in a study of T cell repertoires in cytomegalovirus infection. This CDR3 is 14 amino acids long. CDR1 is SGDLS, CDR2 YYNGEE, per germline. V was pared by 6 bases and J by 2 bases, with 14 bases between. TCRdb redid the calling of the reads with MiXCR, one entry per CDR3 protein. The sample has about a million distinct CDR3 sequences, 31% seen once; the top ten hold over 12%. For this clonotype: Its antigen is currently unknown.

The clonotype was recovered from a human donor in good health (CMV status not recorded). Some clones in this sample may be carry-over from other donors' samples. This specimen consisted of cultured CD8+ T cells from PBMCs, obtained from culture after CMV antigen stimulation. The chain has TRBV9 and TRBJ1-2; no definite D call. CDR3 DNA: TGTGCCAGCAATCAGCGGGGAAGGAACTATGGCTACACCTTC. Translation gives CASNQRGRNYGYTF.